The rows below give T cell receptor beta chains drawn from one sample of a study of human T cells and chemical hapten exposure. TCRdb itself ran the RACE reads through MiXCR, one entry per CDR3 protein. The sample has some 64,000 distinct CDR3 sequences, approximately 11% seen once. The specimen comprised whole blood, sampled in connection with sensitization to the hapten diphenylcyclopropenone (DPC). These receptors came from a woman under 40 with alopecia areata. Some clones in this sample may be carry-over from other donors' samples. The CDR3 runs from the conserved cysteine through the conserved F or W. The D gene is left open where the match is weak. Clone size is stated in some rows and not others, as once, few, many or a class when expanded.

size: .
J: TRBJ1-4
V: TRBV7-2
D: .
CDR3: CASSRGRFNEKLFF
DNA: TGTGCCAGCAGCCGGGGACGGTTTAATGAAAAACTGTTTTTT

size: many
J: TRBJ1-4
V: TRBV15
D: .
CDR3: CATSRAYSSANEKLFF
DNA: TGTGCCACCAGCAGAGCTTACAGTTCCGCTAATGAAAAACTGTTTTTT

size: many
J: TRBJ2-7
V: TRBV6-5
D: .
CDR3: CASSRGFSYEQYF
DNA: TGTGCCAGCAGCCGGGGCTTCTCCTACGAGCAGTACTTC

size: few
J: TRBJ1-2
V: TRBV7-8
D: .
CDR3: CASSSRDRMNYGYTF
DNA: TGTGCCAGCAGCTCCCGGGACCGCATGAACTATGGCTACACCTTC

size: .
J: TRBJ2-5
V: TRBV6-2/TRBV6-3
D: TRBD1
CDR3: CASRPSGTGGETQYF
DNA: TGTGCCAGCAGACCCTCCGGGACAGGGGGGGAGACCCAGTACTTC

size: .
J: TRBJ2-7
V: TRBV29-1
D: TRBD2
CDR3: CSVGAGDREQYF
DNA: TGCAGCGTCGGAGCGGGAGACCGTGAGCAGTACTTC

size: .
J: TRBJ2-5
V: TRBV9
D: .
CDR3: CASSVGASVGQETQYF
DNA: TGTGCCAGCAGCGTCGGTGCTAGCGTAGGCCAAGAGACCCAGTACTTC

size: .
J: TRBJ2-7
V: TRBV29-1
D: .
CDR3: CSARQGIYEQYF
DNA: TGCAGCGCCCGTCAGGGGATCTACGAGCAGTACTTC

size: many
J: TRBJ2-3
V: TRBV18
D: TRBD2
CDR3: CASSPRRLAVLEDTQYF
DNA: TGTGCCAGCTCACCGAGGAGACTAGCGGTCCTCGAAGATACGCAGTATTTT

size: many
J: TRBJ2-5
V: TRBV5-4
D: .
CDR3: CASAKRPKETQYF
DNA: TGTGCCAGCGCCAAAAGGCCCAAAGAGACCCAGTACTTC

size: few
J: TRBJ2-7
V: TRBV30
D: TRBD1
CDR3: CAWTPGTASIYEQYF
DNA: TGTGCCTGGACCCCCGGGACAGCGTCTATCTACGAGCAGTACTTC

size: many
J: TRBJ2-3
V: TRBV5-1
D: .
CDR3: CASSLAGQSTDTQYF
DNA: TGCGCCAGCAGCTTGGCCGGGCAGAGCACAGATACGCAGTATTTT

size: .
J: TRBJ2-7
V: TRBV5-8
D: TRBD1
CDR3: CASSSVRQGRSYEQYF
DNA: TGTGCCAGCAGCTCAGTGAGACAGGGACGCTCCTACGAGCAGTACTTC

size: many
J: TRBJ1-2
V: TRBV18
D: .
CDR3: CASSPQQGNYGYTF
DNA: TGTGCCAGCTCACCACAGCAGGGCAACTATGGCTACACCTTC

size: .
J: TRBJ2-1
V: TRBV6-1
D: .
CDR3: CASTWDRGRLAGYNEQFF
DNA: TGTGCCAGCACCTGGGACAGGGGACGACTAGCGGGGTACAATGAGCAGTTCTTC

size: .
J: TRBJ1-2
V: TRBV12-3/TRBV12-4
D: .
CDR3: CASSFREGYGYTF
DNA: TGTGCCAGCAGTTTCCGAGAGGGCTATGGCTACACCTTC

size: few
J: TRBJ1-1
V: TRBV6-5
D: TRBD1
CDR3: CASSYGIGTGPTEAFF
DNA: TGTGCCAGCAGTTACGGGATCGGGACAGGCCCCACTGAAGCTTTCTTT

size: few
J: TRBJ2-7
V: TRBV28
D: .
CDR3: CASSPTGWNYEQYF
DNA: TGTGCCAGCAGTCCCACAGGGTGGAACTACGAGCAGTACTTC

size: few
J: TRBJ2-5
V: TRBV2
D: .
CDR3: CASSEASGGETQYF
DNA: TGTGCCAGCAGTGAAGCTAGCGGAGGGGAGACCCAGTACTTC

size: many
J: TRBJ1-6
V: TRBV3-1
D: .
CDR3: CASSQNRDSPLHF
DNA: TGTGCCAGCAGCCAAAACAGGGATTCACCCCTCCACTTT

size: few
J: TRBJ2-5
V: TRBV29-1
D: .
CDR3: CSVEGNSQETQYF
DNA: TGCAGCGTTGAAGGGAATTCCCAAGAGACCCAGTACTTC

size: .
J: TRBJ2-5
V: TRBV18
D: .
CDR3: CASSPYLPETQYF
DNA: TGTGCCAGCTCACCATATCTCCCCGAGACCCAGTACTTC

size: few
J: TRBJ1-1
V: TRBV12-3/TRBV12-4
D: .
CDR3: CASCLGAPTEAFF
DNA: TGTGCCAGCTGTTTGGGAGCTCCCACTGAAGCTTTCTTT

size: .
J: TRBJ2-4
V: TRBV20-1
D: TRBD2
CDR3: CSARPGLAGDIQYF
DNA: TGCAGTGCTAGACCGGGACTAGCCGGGGACATTCAGTACTTC

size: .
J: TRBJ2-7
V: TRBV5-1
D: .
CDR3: CASSPTYLGGQQYF
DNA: TGCGCCAGCAGTCCGACGTATCTCGGGGGGCAGCAGTACTTC

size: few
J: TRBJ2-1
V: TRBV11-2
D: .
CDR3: CASSSRGFLRYNEQFF
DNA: TGTGCCAGCAGCTCACGAGGGTTTTTGCGATACAATGAGCAGTTCTTC

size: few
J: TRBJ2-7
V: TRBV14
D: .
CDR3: CASSQGPLKQYF
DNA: TGTGCCAGCAGCCAAGGGCCTCTCAAGCAGTACTTC

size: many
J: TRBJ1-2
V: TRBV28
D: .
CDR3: CASSLIQGNYGYTF
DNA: TGTGCCAGCAGTTTAATTCAGGGGAACTATGGCTACACCTTC

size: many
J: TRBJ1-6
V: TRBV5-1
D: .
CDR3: CASSGAPGDSPLHF
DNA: TGCGCCAGCAGCGGAGCCCCAGGGGATTCACCCCTCCACTTT

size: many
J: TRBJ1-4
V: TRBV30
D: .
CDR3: CAWSIREKLFF
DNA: TGTGCCTGGAGTATCCGGGAAAAACTGTTTTTT

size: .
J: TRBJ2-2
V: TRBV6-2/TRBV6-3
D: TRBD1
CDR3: CASSRPTGPGELFF
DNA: TGTGCCAGCAGTCGCCCGACAGGGCCCGGGGAGCTGTTTTTT

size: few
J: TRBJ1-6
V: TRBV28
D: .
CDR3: CASTADISPLHF
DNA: TGTGCCAGCACCGCGGACATCAGCCCCCTCCACTTT

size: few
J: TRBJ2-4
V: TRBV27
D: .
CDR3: CASSLSATGSNIQYF
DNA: TGTGCCAGCAGTTTATCGGCCACAGGCTCAAACATTCAGTACTTC

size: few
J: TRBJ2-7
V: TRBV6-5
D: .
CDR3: CASKRASSSYEQYF
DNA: TGTGCCAGCAAGAGGGCTTCCTCCTCCTACGAGCAGTACTTC

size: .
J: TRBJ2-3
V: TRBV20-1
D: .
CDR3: CSARDPGVVRTDTQYF
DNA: TGCAGTGCTAGAGATCCGGGAGTCGTTCGAACAGATACGCAGTATTTT

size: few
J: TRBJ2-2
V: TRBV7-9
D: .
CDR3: CASSLAGGYGELFF
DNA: TGTGCCAGCAGCTTAGCCGGGGGCTACGGGGAGCTGTTTTTT

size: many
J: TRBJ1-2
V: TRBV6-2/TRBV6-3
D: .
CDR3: CASSYGQLYGYTF
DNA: TGTGCCAGCAGTTACGGGCAGCTTTATGGCTACACCTTC

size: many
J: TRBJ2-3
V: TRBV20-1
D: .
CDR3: CSASRGGVRDTQYF
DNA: TGCAGTGCTAGTAGGGGGGGTGTTCGAGATACGCAGTATTTT

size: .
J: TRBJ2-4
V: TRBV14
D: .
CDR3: CASSPSGRNIQYF
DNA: TGTGCCAGCAGCCCCTCCGGCAGAAACATTCAGTACTTC

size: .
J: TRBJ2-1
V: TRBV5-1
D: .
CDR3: CASSLGGQNYNEQFF
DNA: TGCGCCAGCAGCTTGGGAGGCCAAAACTACAATGAGCAGTTCTTC

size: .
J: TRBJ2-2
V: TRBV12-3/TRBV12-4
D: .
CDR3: CASSLGDLNTGELFF
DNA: TGTGCCAGCAGTTTAGGGGACTTGAACACCGGGGAGCTGTTTTTT

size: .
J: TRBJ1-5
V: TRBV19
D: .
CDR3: CASSSQEGPRGQPQHF
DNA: TGTGCCAGTAGTTCCCAGGAGGGGCCCAGGGGACAGCCCCAGCATTTT